This T cell receptor (beta chain) was identified in a study of T cell changes during pregnancy in multiple sclerosis (dated by TCRdb to the late 2010s). Regarding the research as a whole: In women with multiple sclerosis, the researchers looked at how the T cell repertoire shifted as pregnancy progressed.

The junction shows trimming of 6 bases on V and 0 bases on J, plus 6 bases between the germline ends. Reading from cysteine to phenylalanine, the CDR3 counts 13 amino acids. The read is trimmed to its CDR3 DNA, 39 bases read in frame from base 1. The germline V gene (reference sequence) gives CDR1 as LNHDA and CDR2 as SQIVND. The receptor library was made with the immunoSEQ multiplex PCR assay. Drawn from immuneACCESS, this table holds only the in-frame rearrangements with V and J called that TCRdb kept. Clones are partly lost; checked studies trace under half to an unresolved V gene and leave the rest unexplained. A total of approximately 30,000 clones appear in this sample, 87% of them only once. About 9.9% of the sample is in the top ten clones. A remark on this clone: Its cognate antigen has yet to be identified. No base-level quality is on record; no much larger clone is a single base apart.

The sequence is built from TRBV19 and TRBJ2-1, and perhaps TRBD2 as D gene, on 6 matching bases. The receptor was derived from a female donor with multiple sclerosis, enrolled in a pregnancy study. This sample comprised CD8+ T cells from peripheral blood mononuclear cells, obtained in the first trimester of pregnancy. The CDR3 amino acid sequence is: CASSGSSYNEQFF. The sequenced DNA: TGTGCCAGTAGCGGGAGCTCCTACAATGAGCAGTTCTTC.